The sequence of this T cell receptor beta chain was determined in a study of OX40 agonist ivuxolimab in advanced cancers. Overall study context: Enrolled patients in dose escalation had cancers that were hepatocellular carcinoma, melanoma, renal cell or head and neck cancer. Study-level points and caveats: Blood T cells, both CD4+ and CD8+, expanded clonally by week 6 at 0.1 to 3.0 mg/kg. Some nonresponders likewise displayed low normalized T-cell clonal expansion.

Unmatched junction bases numbered 1, after V lost 4 bases and J lost 5 bases. This CDR3 spans 14 amino acids. Germline CDR1 and CDR2: SGHRS and YFSETQ. Excluded were patients having autoimmune disease history or systemic immunosuppression. Method: immunoSEQ multiplex PCR; TCRdb's copy keeps in-frame clones and lacks some. The sample shows some 70,000 clones, about nine tenths of them seen only once. In regard to this clone: As yet, its antigen is unknown.

The chain couples TRBV5-1 to TRBJ1-6; 9 positions agree with TRBD1. The source was CD4+ or CD8+ T cells sorted from blood, collected in a trial of the OX40 agonist ivuxolimab. The TCR was taken from an adult with an advanced solid tumor such as melanoma, head and neck, liver or kidney cancer. CDR3 in DNA: TGCGCCAGCAGCCGGGACAGGGATAATTCACCCCTCCACTTT. The encoded protein is CASSRDRDNSPLHF.